The clone carrying this T cell receptor (beta chain) was found many times. The sample comes from a study of T-cell reconstitution after alpha-beta-depleted transplantation in children. Researchers prepared the TCRbeta library using unique molecular identifiers, the study reports. Via MiXCR, TCRdb re-called the PCR reads, giving one row per CDR3 protein. The sample includes 170,000 or so distinct CDR3 sequences, approximately 7% of them seen just once. The V and J ends lost 3 bases and 14 bases, in that order; junction bases with no gene match: 6. CDR1 and CDR2 from the germline V gene are SEHNR and FQNEAQ (reference sequence). CDR3 length: 12 residues.

This sequence joins TRBV7-9 and TRBJ2-4; TRBD2 agrees at 8 bases. The source material was PBMCs from the stem cell graft donor, sampled from the stem cell graft. This clonotype was sampled from a human donor who donated a stem cell graft to a child with Wiskott-Aldrich syndrome. In nucleotides, the CDR3 is TGTGCCAGCAGCTTGGCTAGCGGGCCTGAGTACTTC. Translating it yields CASSLASGPEYF.